The clone carrying this T cell receptor beta chain was observed a single time. Germline lookup yields CDR1 KGHDR and CDR2 SFDVKD. The ends lost 7 bases at V and 7 bases at J; junction bases unmatched: 12. The CDR3 totals 15 residues. In the original processing: Scientists estimated how many nucleated cells there were by amplifying reference gene primers. Sequenced by immunoSEQ multiplex PCR; TCRdb stores in-frame clones only, minus some. For V, J and clone size, that table is used; D and trimming come from the DNA. The sample includes 15,000 to 20,000 clones, about 79% of them seen just once. These data come from a study of blood T cell repertoires in COVID-19. The overall study: The United States, Italy and Spain were the sources of the acute and convalescent COVID-19 samples. T cells, B-cell-depleted T cells, or PBMCs provided the cDNA or gDNA that served as material.

The chain has TRBV24-1 and TRBJ1-5; 7 positions match TRBD1. The sample comprised peripheral blood. The sequence came from a human donor in a cohort sampled during active COVID-19. The CDR3 sequence is CATSVDRSIWQPQHF. CDR3 DNA: TGTGCCACCAGCGTGGACAGGTCAATATGGCAGCCCCAGCATTTT.